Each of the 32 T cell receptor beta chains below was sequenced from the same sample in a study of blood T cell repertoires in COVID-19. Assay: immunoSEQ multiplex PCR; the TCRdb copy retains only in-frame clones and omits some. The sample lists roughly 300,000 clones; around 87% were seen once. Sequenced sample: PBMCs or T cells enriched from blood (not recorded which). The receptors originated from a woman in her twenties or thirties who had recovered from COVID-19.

CDR3 bases: TGTGCCAGCAGCGTAAGGACAGGAGGCTACAATGAGCAGTTCTTC. Its translation is CASSVRTGGYNEQFF. The gene calls are TRBV9 and TRBJ2-1; 7 bases are a match to TRBD1. Looked up from germline, CDR1 is SGDLS and CDR2 is YYNGEE. CDR3 length: 15 amino acids. Trimming at V came to 1 base and at J to 3 bases, leaving 4 bases not matched to a gene.

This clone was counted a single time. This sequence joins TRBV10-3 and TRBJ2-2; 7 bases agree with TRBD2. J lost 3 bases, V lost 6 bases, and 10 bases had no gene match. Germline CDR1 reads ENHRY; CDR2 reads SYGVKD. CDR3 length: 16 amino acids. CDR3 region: CAISLVASGDTGELFF. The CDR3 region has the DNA TGTGCCATCAGCCTTGTGGCTAGCGGTGACACCGGGGAGCTGTTTTTT.

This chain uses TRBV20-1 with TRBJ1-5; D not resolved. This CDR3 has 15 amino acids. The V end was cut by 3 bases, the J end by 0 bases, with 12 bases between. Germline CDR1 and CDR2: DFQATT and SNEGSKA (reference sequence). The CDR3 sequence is CSASPRGYSNQPQHF. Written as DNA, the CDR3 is TGCAGTGCTAGTCCCCGGGGTTATAGCAATCAGCCCCAGCATTTT.

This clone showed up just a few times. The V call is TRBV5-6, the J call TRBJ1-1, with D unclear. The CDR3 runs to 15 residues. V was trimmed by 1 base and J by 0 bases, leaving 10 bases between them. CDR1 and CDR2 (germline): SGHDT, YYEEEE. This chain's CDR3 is CASSLYSVMNTEAFF. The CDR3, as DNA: TGTGCCAGCAGCTTGTATAGCGTTATGAACACTGAAGCTTTCTTT.

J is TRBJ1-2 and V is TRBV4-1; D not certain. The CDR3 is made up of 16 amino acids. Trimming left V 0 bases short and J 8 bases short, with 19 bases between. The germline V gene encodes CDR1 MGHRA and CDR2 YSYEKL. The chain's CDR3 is CASSQDHGPPLGGYTF. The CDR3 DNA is TGCGCCAGCAGCCAAGATCATGGGCCCCCCCTCGGCGGCTACACCTTC.

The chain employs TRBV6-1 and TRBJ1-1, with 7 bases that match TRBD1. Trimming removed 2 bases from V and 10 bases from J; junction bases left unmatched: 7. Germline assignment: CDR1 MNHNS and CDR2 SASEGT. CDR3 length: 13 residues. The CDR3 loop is CASSEFRGVTAFF. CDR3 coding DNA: TGTGCCAGCAGTGAATTCAGGGGGGTAACAGCTTTCTTT.

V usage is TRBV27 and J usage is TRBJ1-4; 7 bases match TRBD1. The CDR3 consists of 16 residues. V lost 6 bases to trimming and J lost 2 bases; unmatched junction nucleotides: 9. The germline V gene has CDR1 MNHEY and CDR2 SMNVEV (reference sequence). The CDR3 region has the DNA TGTGCCAGCAGCCGGACAGGAGGCACGACTAATGAAAAACTGTTTTTT. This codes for CASSRTGGTTNEKLFF.

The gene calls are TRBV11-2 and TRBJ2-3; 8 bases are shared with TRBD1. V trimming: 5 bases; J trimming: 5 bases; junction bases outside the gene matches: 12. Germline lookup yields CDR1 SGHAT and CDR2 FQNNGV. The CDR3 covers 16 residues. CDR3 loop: CASSLLRQGWIDTQYF. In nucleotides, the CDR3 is TGTGCCAGCAGCCTATTGAGACAGGGGTGGATAGATACGCAGTATTTT.

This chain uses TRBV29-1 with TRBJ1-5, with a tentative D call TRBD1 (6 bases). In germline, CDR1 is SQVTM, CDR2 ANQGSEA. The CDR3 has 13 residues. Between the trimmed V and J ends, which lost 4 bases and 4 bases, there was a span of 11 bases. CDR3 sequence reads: CSVGQGKNQPQHF. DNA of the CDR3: TGCAGCGTTGGGCAGGGGAAGAATCAGCCCCAGCATTTT.

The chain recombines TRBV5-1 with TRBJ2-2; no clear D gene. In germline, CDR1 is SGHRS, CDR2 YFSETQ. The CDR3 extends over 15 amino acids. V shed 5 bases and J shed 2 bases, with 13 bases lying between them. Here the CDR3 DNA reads TGCGCCAGCAGTAATGCAGGTGACAACACCGGGGAGCTGTTTTTT. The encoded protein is CASSNAGDNTGELFF.

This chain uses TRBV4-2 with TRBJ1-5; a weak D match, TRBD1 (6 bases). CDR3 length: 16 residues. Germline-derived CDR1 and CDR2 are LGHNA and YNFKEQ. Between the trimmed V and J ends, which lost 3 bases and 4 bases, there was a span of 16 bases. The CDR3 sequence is CASSQEAGAVNQPQHF. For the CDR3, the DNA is TGTGCCAGCAGCCAGGAGGCGGGGGCCGTGAATCAGCCCCAGCATTTT.

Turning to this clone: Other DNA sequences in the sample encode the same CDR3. CDR3 region: CASSLASGGETQYF. DNA of the CDR3: TGTGCCAGCAGCTTGGCTAGCGGAGGAGAGACCCAGTACTTC. The chain couples TRBV5-4 to TRBJ2-5; 7 nucleotides match TRBD2. Germline V gene lookup returns CDR1 SGHNT and CDR2 YYREEE (reference sequence). Unmatched junction bases numbered 3, after V lost 0 bases and J lost 4 bases. The CDR3 contains 14 residues.

The CDR3 reads CASSPGTGGVDEQYF. CDR3 nucleotides: TGTGCCAGCTCGCCCGGGACAGGGGGCGTCGACGAGCAGTACTTC. The J gene is TRBJ2-7, the V gene TRBV18; TRBD1 matches 12 bases. The CDR3 sequence is 15 residues long. Looked up from germline, CDR1 is KGHSH and CDR2 is LQKENI. Trimming cost V 6 bases and J 5 bases; bases outside gene matches: 8.

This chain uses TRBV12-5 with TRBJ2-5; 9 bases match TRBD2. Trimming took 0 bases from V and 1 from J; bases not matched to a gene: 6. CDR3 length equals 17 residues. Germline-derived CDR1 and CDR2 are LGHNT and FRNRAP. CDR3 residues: CASGLVVVAGAQETQYF. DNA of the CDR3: TGTGCTAGTGGTTTGGTTGTGGTAGCGGGGGCCCAAGAGACCCAGTACTTC. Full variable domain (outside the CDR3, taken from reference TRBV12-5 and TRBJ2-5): DARVTQTPRHKVTEMGQEVTMRCQPILGHNTVFWYRQTMMQGLELLAYFRNRAPLDDSGMPKDRFSAEMPDATLATLKIQPSEPRDSAVYFCASGLVVVAGAQETQYFGPGTRLLVL.

CDR3 sequence reads: CASSATSGGAEIAEDTGELFF. The CDR3 DNA is TGTGCCAGCAGCGCAACTAGCGGGGGGGCGGAAATAGCAGAGGACACCGGGGAGCTGTTTTTT. This chain links TRBV13 with TRBJ2-2, with 13 bases aligning to TRBD2. The CDR3 covers 21 residues. The V gene's germline CDR1 is PRHDT and CDR2 FYEKMQ (reference sequence). V gave up 5 bases and J gave up 3 bases; unmatched junction bases: 18. The whole variable domain, filled in from reference TRBV13 and TRBJ2-2, reads AAGVIQSPRHLIKEKRETATLKCYPIPRHDTVYWYQQGPGQDPQFLISFYEKMQSDKGSIPDRFSAQQFSDYHSELNMSSLELGDSALYFCASSATSGGAEIAEDTGELFFGEGSRLTVL.

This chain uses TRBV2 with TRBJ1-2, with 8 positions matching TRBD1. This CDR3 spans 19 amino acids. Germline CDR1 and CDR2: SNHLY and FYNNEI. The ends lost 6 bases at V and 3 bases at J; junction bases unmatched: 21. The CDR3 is CASSDPDTGGQYSYYGYTF. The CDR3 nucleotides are TGTGCCAGCAGCGACCCAGATACAGGGGGGCAGTATAGCTACTATGGCTACACCTTC.

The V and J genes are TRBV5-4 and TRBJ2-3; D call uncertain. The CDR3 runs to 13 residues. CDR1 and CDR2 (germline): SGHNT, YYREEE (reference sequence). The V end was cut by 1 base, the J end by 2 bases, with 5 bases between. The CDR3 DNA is TGTGCCAGCAGCTTGCCCCACACAGATACGCAGTATTTT. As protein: CASSLPHTDTQYF.

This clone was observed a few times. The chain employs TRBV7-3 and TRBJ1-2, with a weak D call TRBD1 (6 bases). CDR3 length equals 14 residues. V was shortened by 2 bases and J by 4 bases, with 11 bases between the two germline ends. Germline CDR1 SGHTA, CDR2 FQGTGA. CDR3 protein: CASSLDGGFYGYTF. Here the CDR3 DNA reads TGTGCCAGCAGCTTAGATGGGGGCTTCTATGGCTACACCTTC.

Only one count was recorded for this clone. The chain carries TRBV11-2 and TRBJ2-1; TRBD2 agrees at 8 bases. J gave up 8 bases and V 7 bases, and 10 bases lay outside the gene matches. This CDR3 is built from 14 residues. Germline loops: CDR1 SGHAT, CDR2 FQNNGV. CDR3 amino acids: CASNSGGAGDEQFF. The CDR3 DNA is TGTGCCAGCAACTCGGGAGGGGCGGGGGATGAGCAGTTCTTC.

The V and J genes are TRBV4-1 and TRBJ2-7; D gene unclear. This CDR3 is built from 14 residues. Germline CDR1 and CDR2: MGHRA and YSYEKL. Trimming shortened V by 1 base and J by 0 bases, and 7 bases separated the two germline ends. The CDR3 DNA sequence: TGCGCCAGCAGCCAAGGGGCTAACTCCTACGAGCAGTACTTC. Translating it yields CASSQGANSYEQYF.

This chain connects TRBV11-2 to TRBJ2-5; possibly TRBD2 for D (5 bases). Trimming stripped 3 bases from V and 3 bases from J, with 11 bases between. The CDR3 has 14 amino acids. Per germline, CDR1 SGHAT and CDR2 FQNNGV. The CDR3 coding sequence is TGTGCCAGCAGCTTGGCCAGCGGAAAAGAGACCCAGTACTTC. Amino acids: CASSLASGKETQYF.

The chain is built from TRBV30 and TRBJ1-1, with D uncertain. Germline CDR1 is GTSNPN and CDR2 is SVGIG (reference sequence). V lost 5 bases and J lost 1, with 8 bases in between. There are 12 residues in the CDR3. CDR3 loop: CAWGEQNTEAFF. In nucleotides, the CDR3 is TGTGCCTGGGGAGAACAGAACACTGAAGCTTTCTTT. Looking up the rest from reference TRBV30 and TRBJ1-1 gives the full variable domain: SQTIHQWPATLVQPVGSPLSLECTVEGTSNPNLYWYRQAAGRGLQLLFYSVGIGQISSEVPQNLSASRPQDRQFILSSKKLLLSDSGFYLCAWGEQNTEAFFGQGTRLTVV.

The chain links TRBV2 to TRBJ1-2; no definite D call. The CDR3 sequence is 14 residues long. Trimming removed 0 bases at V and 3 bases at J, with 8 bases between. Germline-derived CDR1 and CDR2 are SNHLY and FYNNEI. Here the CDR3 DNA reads TGTGCCAGCAGTGAAGCCAGGAAGGACTATGGCTACACCTTC. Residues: CASSEARKDYGYTF.

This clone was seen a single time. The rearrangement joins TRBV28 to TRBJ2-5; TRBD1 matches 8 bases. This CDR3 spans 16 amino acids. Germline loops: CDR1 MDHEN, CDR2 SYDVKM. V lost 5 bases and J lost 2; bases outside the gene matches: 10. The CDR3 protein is CASSPGQGRGQETQYF. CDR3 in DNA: TGTGCCAGCAGTCCAGGACAGGGTAGGGGGCAAGAGACCCAGTACTTC. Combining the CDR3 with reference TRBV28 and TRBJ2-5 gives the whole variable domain DVKVTQSSRYLVKRTGEKVFLECVQDMDHENMFWYRQDPGLGLRLIYFSYDVKMKEKGDIPEGYSVSREKKERFSLILESASTNQTSMYLCASSPGQGRGQETQYFGPGTRLLVL.

CDR3 protein: CASSRGVEGTEAFF. Here the CDR3 DNA reads TGTGCCAGCAGCCGGGGGGTGGAGGGAACTGAAGCTTTCTTT. The V and J genes are TRBV28 and TRBJ1-1; D might be TRBD1 (5 bases). CDR1 MDHEN and CDR2 SYDVKM come from the germline V gene. The CDR3 runs to 14 residues. V was trimmed by 6 bases and J by 5 bases, leaving 16 bases between them. The variable domain in full, completed from reference TRBV28 and TRBJ1-1, reads DVKVTQSSRYLVKRTGEKVFLECVQDMDHENMFWYRQDPGLGLRLIYFSYDVKMKEKGDIPEGYSVSREKKERFSLILESASTNQTSMYLCASSRGVEGTEAFFGQGTRLTVV.

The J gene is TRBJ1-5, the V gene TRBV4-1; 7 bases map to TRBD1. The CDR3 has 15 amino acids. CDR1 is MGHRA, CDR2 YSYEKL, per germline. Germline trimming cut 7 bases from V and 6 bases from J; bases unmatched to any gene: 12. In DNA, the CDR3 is TGCGCCAGCAATCCTCGGGAGGGGGCCGGTCAGCCCCAGCATTTT. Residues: CASNPREGAGQPQHF.

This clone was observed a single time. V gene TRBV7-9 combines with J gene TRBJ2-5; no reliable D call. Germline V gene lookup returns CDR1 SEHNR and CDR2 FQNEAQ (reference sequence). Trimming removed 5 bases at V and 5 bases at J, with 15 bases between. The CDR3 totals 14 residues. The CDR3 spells CASSPSVGSETQYF. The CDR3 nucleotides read TGTGCCAGCAGCCCGAGCGTCGGTAGTGAGACCCAGTACTTC.

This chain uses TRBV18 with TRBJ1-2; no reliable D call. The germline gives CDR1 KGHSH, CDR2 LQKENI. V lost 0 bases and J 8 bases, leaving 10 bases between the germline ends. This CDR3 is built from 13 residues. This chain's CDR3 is CASSPPLRVGYTF. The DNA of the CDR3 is TGTGCCAGCTCACCACCGTTGAGGGTCGGCTACACCTTC. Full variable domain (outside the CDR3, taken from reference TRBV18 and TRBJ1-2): NAGVMQNPRHLVRRRGQEARLRCSPMKGHSHVYWYRQLPEEGLKFMVYLQKENIIDESGMPKERFSAEFPKEGPSILRIQQVVRGDSAAYFCASSPPLRVGYTFGSGTRLTVV.

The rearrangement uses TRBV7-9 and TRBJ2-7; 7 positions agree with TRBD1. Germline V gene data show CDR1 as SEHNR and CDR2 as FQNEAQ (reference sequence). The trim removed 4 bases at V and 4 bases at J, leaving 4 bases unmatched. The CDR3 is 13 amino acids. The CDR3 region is CASSSRTGYEQYF. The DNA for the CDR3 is TGTGCCAGCAGCTCTAGGACAGGTTACGAGCAGTACTTC.

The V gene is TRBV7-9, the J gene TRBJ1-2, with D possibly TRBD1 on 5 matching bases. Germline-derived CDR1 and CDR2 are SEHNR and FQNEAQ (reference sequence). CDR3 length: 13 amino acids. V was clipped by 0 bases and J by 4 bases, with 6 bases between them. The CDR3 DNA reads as TGTGCCAGCAGCTTAGCGGGGCTCTATGGCTACACCTTC. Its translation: CASSLAGLYGYTF.

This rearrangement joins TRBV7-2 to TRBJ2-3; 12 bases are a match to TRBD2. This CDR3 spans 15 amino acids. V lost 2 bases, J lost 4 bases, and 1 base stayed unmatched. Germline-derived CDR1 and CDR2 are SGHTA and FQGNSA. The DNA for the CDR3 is TGTGCCAGCAGCTTATCTAGCGGGGGGGCAGATACGCAGTATTTT. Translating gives CASSLSSGGADTQYF. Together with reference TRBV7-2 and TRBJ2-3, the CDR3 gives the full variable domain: GAGVSQSPSNKVTEKGKDVELRCDPISGHTALYWYRQSLGQGLEFLIYFQGNSAPDKSGLPSDRFSAERTGGSVSTLTIQRTQQEDSAVYLCASSLSSGGADTQYFGPGTRLTVL.

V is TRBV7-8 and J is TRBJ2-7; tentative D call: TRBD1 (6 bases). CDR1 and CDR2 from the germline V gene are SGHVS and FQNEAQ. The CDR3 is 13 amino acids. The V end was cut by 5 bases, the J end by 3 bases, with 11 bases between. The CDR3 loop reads CASSRTGFYEQYF. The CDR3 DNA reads TGTGCCAGCAGCCGTACAGGGTTCTACGAGCAGTACTTC. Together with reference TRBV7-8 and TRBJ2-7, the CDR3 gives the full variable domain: GAGVSQSPRYKVAKRGQDVALRCDPISGHVSLFWYQQALGQGPEFLTYFQNEAQLDKSGLPSDRFFAERPEGSVSTLKIQRTQQEDSAVYLCASSRTGFYEQYFGPGTRLTVT.